This TCR beta chain was identified in a study of Ad26.COV2.S vaccination and SARS-CoV-2 variants. The trim removed 7 bases at V and 6 bases at J, leaving 10 bases unmatched. This CDR3 has 15 amino acids. Germline CDR1 is LNHDA and CDR2 is SQIVND (reference sequence). To note about this clone: The antigen is unknown.

The study's findings and limits: Researchers reported similar non-spike TCR breadth in vaccine and placebo recipients. Higher spike-specific TCR breadth was found in vaccine recipients than in placebo recipients.

Assay used: immunoSEQ multiplex PCR; TCRdb lists only in-frame clones, some missing. The data contain about 180,000 clones, about 83% of them singletons. The sequences come from peripheral blood, collected after recovery from COVID-19. This rearrangement joins TRBV19 to TRBJ1-4; 8 bases line up with TRBD1. The receptor was isolated from a human donor who had recovered from COVID-19. The CDR3 bases are TGTGCCAGTACCCCTCGGGGGACAGGATATGAAAAACTGTTTTTT. The encoded protein is CASTPRGTGYEKLFF.